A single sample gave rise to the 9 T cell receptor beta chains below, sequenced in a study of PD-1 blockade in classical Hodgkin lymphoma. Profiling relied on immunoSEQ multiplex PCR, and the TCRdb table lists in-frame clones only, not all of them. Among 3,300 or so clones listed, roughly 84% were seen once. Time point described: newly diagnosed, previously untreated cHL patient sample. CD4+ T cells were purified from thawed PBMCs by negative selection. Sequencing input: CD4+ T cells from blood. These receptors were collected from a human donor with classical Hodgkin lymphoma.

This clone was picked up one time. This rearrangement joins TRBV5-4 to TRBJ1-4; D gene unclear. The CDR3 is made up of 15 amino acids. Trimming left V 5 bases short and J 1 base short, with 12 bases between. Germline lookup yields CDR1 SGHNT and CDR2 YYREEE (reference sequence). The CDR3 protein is CASSRRPETNEKLFF. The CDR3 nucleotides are TGTGCCAGCAGTAGACGCCCGGAAACTAATGAAAAACTGTTTTTT.

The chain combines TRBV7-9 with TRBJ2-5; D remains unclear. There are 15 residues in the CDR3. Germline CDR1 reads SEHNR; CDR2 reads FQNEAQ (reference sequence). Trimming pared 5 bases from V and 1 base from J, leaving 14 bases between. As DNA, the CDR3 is TGTGCCAGCAGCGACGGGTCTGGCCCCCAAGAGACCCAGTACTTC. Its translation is CASSDGSGPQETQYF.

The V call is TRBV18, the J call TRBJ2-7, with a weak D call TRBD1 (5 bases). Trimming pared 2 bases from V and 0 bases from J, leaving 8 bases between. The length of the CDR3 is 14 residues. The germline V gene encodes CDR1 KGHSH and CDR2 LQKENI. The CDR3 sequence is CASSPDSLSYEQYF. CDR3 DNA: TGTGCCAGCTCACCAGACAGTCTCTCCTACGAGCAGTACTTC.

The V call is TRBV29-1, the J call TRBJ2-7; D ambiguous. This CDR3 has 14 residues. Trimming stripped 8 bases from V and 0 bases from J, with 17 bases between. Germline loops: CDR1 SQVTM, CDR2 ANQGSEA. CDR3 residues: CSFRATTGSYEQYF. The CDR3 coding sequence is TGCAGCTTTCGAGCTACGACGGGCTCCTACGAGCAGTACTTC.

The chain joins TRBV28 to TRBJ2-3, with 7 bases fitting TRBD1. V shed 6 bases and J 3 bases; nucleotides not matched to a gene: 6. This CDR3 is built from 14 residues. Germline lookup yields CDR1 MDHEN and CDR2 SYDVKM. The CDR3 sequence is CASSWDRRTDTQYF. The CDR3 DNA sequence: TGTGCCAGCAGCTGGGACAGAAGAACAGATACGCAGTATTTT.

CDR3 residues: CAWTPTSGGEQFF. In nucleotides, the CDR3 is TGTGCCTGGACCCCTACTAGCGGGGGCGAGCAGTTCTTC. This chain connects TRBV30 to TRBJ2-1; 11 bases match TRBD2. V gave up 4 bases and J gave up 10 bases; unmatched junction bases: 6. Germline loops: CDR1 GTSNPN, CDR2 SVGIG (reference sequence). The CDR3 consists of 13 residues.

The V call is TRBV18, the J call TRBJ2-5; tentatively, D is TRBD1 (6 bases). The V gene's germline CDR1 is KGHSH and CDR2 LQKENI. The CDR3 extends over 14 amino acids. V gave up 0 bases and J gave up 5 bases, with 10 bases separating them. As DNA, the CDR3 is TGTGCCAGCTCACCACCTGGCACAGGGGAGACCCAGTACTTC. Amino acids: CASSPPGTGETQYF.

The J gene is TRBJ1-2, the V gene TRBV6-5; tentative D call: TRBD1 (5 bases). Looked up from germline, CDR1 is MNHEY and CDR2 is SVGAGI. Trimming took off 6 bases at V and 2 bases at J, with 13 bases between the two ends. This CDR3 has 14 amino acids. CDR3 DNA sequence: TGTGCCAGCAGCCGAGATGGGGGGAACTATGGCTACACCTTC. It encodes CASSRDGGNYGYTF.

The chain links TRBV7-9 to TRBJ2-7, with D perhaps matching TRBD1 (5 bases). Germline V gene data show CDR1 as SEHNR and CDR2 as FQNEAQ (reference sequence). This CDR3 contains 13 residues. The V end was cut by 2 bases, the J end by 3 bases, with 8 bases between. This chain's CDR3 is CASSLNRFYEQYF. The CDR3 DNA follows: TGTGCCAGCAGCTTAAACAGGTTCTACGAGCAGTACTTC.